The TCR beta chain described here comes from a study of read filtering for tumor transcriptome and immune sequencing. Trimming left V 7 bases short and J 4 bases short, with 17 bases between. The CDR3 sequence is 14 residues long. Germline V gene lookup returns CDR1 MDHEN and CDR2 SYDVKM. Molecular barcoded adaptors covering alpha/delta and beta/gamma chains were used on approximately 400 ng RNA. TCRdb independently ran MiXCR on the reads; one entry per CDR3 protein. The sample carries some 41,000 distinct CDR3 sequences, 12% recorded once. The J gene is TRBJ2-7, the V gene TRBV28; D may be TRBD2 (5 bases). Sequencing used a population of CD138-negative cells sorted from bone marrow. The TCR originated in a donor at least 40 years old with multiple myeloma. In nucleotides, the CDR3 is TGTGCCAGCACCAACTCGGGGTTAGGGTACGAGCAGTACTTC. Its translation is CASTNSGLGYEQYF.